Shown below are 13 T cell receptor beta chains from a single sample sequenced in a study of T cell responses to AZD1222 COVID-19 vaccine. Here immunoSEQ multiplex PCR was the method, and the copy in TCRdb shows in-frame clones only, minus some. The sample contains about 61,000 clones, about 81% of which appear only once. This material consisted of peripheral blood, taken 28 days after the second AZD1222 dose. The receptors derive from an adult who received the AZD1222 COVID-19 vaccine.

The V gene is TRBV11-2, the J gene TRBJ2-1; D remains ambiguous. The CDR3 spans 10 residues. The V gene lost 5 bases and the J gene lost 15 bases, with 11 bases spanning the gap. Germline CDR1 is SGHAT and CDR2 is FQNNGV. The CDR3 DNA follows: TGTGCCAGCAGCCCCCCTTCACTGTTCTTC. Protein sequence: CASSPPSLFF.

The V gene is TRBV30, the J gene TRBJ2-7; D not certain. Trimming shortened V by 2 bases and J by 3 bases, and 11 bases separated the two germline ends. Germline V lookup: CDR1 GTSNPN, CDR2 SVGIG (reference sequence). The CDR3 is made up of 13 amino acids. Here the CDR3 reads CAWSSGQRYEQYF. As DNA, the CDR3 is TGTGCCTGGAGTAGTGGGCAACGCTACGAGCAGTACTTC.

This chain uses TRBV27 with TRBJ2-1; TRBD2 aligns across 7 bases. The CDR3 has 16 amino acids. After removal of 7 bases from V and 4 bases from J, the junction contained 13 bases not matched to a gene. CDR1 is MNHEY and CDR2 is SMNVEV in the germline V gene (reference sequence). The CDR3 is CASTPSGGGVYNEQFF. The CDR3 DNA follows: TGTGCCAGCACCCCTAGCGGAGGTGGCGTATACAATGAGCAGTTCTTC.

This chain uses TRBV5-1 with TRBJ2-1, with D maybe TRBD2 (6 bases). Germline assignment: CDR1 SGHRS and CDR2 YFSETQ. Trimming pared 0 bases from V and 8 bases from J, leaving 15 bases between. The CDR3 sequence is 15 residues long. The CDR3 nucleotides read TGCGCCAGCAGCTTGGGTACTAGCTTGGTCGATGAGCAGTTCTTC. Translation: CASSLGTSLVDEQFF. The complete variable domain, with remaining parts taken from reference TRBV5-1 and TRBJ2-1, reads KAGVTQTPRYLIKTRGQQVTLSCSPISGHRSVSWYQQTPGQGLQFLFEYFSETQRNKGNFPGRFSGRQFSNSRSEMNVSTLELGDSALYLCASSLGTSLVDEQFFGPGTRLTVL.

CDR3 coding DNA: TGTGCCAGTAGTAGATGGCTTAGGGATGAAGCTTTCTTT. Its protein product is CASSRWLRDEAFF. This rearrangement joins TRBV19 to TRBJ1-1; D uncertain. Germline V gives CDR1 LNHDA, CDR2 SQIVND (reference sequence). The CDR3 has 13 residues. Between the trimmed V and J ends, which lost 4 bases and 7 bases, there was a span of 13 bases.

This sequence joins TRBV28 and TRBJ2-7, with TRBD2 matching 7 bases. Germline-derived CDR1 and CDR2 are MDHEN and SYDVKM. The CDR3 has 16 residues. Trimming took 6 bases from V and 0 from J; bases not matched to a gene: 11. CDR3 coding DNA: TGTGCCAGCAGCAGTGCCGGGGAGGGAATCTCCTACGAGCAGTACTTC. This sequence encodes CASSSAGEGISYEQYF.

The CDR3 DNA sequence: TGTGCCAGCACCCGAGGGGGGACTAATGAAAAACTGTTTTTT. It is translated as CASTRGGTNEKLFF. This chain uses TRBV2 with TRBJ1-4; D is perhaps TRBD1 (6 bases). This CDR3 contains 14 residues. V dropped 7 bases and J dropped 2 bases, with 11 bases sitting between them. Looked up from germline, CDR1 is SNHLY and CDR2 is FYNNEI. The entire variable domain, with the rest obtained from reference TRBV2 and TRBJ1-4, is as follows: EPEVTQTPSHQVTQMGQEVILRCVPISNHLYFYWYRQILGQKVEFLVSFYNNEISEKSEIFDDQFSVERPDGSNFTLKIRSTKLEDSAMYFCASTRGGTNEKLFFGSGTQLSVL.

This clone was counted at least ten times. The chain uses TRBV28 and TRBJ2-3; 10 positions match TRBD1. CDR1 MDHEN and CDR2 SYDVKM come from the germline V gene. The CDR3 runs 15 residues. V gave up 6 bases and J gave up 3 bases; unmatched junction bases: 6. The CDR3 DNA reads TGTGCCAGCAGGAGAGGACAGGGGGAAACAGATACGCAGTATTTT. Protein sequence: CASRRGQGETDTQYF.

The chain joins TRBV7-9 to TRBJ2-3; tentatively, D is TRBD1 or TRBD2 (5 bases each). CDR3 length equals 16 residues. The V end was cut by 1 base, the J end by 1 base, with 12 bases between. CDR1 is SEHNR, CDR2 FQNEAQ, per germline (reference sequence). Here the CDR3 reads CASSLEMGVGTDTQYF. In nucleotides, the CDR3 is TGTGCCAGCAGCTTAGAGATGGGGGTCGGCACAGATACGCAGTATTTT.

The chain joins TRBV2 to TRBJ2-3; 8 bases map to TRBD2. The ends lost 11 bases at V and 3 bases at J; junction bases unmatched: 4. Germline assignment: CDR1 SNHLY and CDR2 FYNNEI. This CDR3 contains 12 residues. The CDR3 DNA follows: TGTGCCGGAGCGGGAGAAACAGATACGCAGTATTTT. Translation: CAGAGETDTQYF. The complete variable domain, with remaining parts taken from reference TRBV2 and TRBJ2-3, reads EPEVTQTPSHQVTQMGQEVILRCVPISNHLYFYWYRQILGQKVEFLVSFYNNEISEKSEIFDDQFSVERPDGSNFTLKIRSTKLEDSAMYFCAGAGETDTQYFGPGTRLTVL.

The chain links TRBV4-2 to TRBJ2-1; TRBD2 agrees at 16 bases. CDR3 length equals 14 residues. The ends lost 3 bases at V and 13 bases at J; junction bases unmatched: 3. In germline, CDR1 is LGHNA, CDR2 YNFKEQ. The CDR3 spells CASSQGTSGREQFF. CDR3 DNA sequence: TGTGCCAGCAGCCAGGGGACTAGCGGGAGGGAACAGTTCTTC.

This clone is a singleton in its sample. The V gene is TRBV18, the J gene TRBJ1-2, with 8 bases identical to TRBD1. From germline, CDR1 is KGHSH and CDR2 LQKENI. The CDR3 runs 16 residues. V dropped 3 bases and J dropped 4; count of bases not matched to a gene: 10. CDR3 DNA sequence: TGTGCCAGCTCACCTGGCACAGGGGGTATCCGCTATGGCTACACCTTC. This gives the protein CASSPGTGGIRYGYTF.

The chain uses TRBV3-1 (or the pseudogene TRBV3-2) and TRBJ2-1; D is unclear. Germline lookup yields CDR1 LGHDT and CDR2 YNNKEL (reference sequence). The CDR3 has 17 amino acids. Deletions cut 0 bases from V and 4 bases from J, with 16 bases between. CDR3 sequence (DNA): TGTGCCAGCAGCCAAGAAACCCAGGTGAACCGGTACAATGAGCAGTTCTTC. It yields the protein CASSQETQVNRYNEQFF.